Listed below are T cell receptor beta chains from one sample, sequenced in a study of shared clonotypes between healthy human individuals. Some clones are missing from TCRdb's copy, which holds only in-frame ones; the method was immunoSEQ multiplex PCR. The repertoire includes more than 2,000,000 clones, 85% to 95% of them detected once, and 0.39% sits in the top ten. Sequencing input: naive CD4+ T cells from PBMCs. These receptors were obtained from a man aged 18 to 29 in good health. Some clones in this sample may be carry-over from other donors' samples. Both conserved end residues are part of each CDR3. A D gene is named only where the DNA matches it firmly. Expanded clones are given a class, and other clones once, few, many or no size at all.

.	.	TRBV7-2	TRBJ2-7	TGTGCCAGCAGCTTAGGAGGCGGTTACTCCTACGAGCAGTACTTC	CASSLGGGYSYEQYF
.	.	TRBV9	TRBJ2-3	TGTGCCAGCAGCGTAGGAGGGACATCAGATACGCAGTATTTT	CASSVGGTSDTQYF
.	.	TRBV2	TRBJ2-2	TGTGCCAGCAGCGCCATACAGGGAGGGGAGCTGTTTTTT	CASSAIQGGELFF
.	.	TRBV7-8	TRBJ1-4	TGTGCCAGCAGCTACGGCTCCGTCGGTGAAAAACTGTTTTTT	CASSYGSVGEKLFF
.	.	TRBV19	TRBJ2-7	TGTGCCAGTAGTATAGGAGGGGTCCGCGACGAGCAGTACTTC	CASSIGGVRDEQYF
.	.	TRBV30	TRBJ2-5	TGTGCCTGGACCCCTCAAGAGACCCAGTACTTC	CAWTPQETQYF
.	.	TRBV30	TRBJ1-4	TGTGCCTGGAGCGCGGAGGACGGTGAAAAACTGTTTTTT	CAWSAEDGEKLFF
.	.	TRBV6-6	TRBJ2-7	TGTGCCAGCAGTTACCCGGACAGCTACGAGCAGTACTTC	CASSYPDSYEQYF
.	.	TRBV5-4	TRBJ1-2	TGTGCCAGCAGCTTGCGTCGATGGGGCAGGACCTCTAACCACTATGGCTACACCTTC	CASSLRRWGRTSNHYGYTF
.	.	TRBV9	TRBJ2-3	TGTGCCAGCAGAGTAGGGGGGGAGTCGACAGATACGCAGTATTTT	CASRVGGESTDTQYF
.	.	TRBV5-5	TRBJ1-2	TGTGCCAGCAGCCGCGAACCTCAGGGGCTCTATGGCTACACCTTC	CASSREPQGLYGYTF
.	.	TRBV10-3	TRBJ1-1	TGTGCCATCAAAAAAGAGGGGGGGAACACTGAAGCTTTCTTT	CAIKKEGGNTEAFF
TRBD2	.	TRBV15	TRBJ2-7	TGTGCCACCAGCAGAGGTAGAGGTCCTAGCGGGAGTCTCGAGCAGTACTTC	CATSRGRGPSGSLEQYF
.	.	TRBV6-5	TRBJ1-2	TGTGCCAGCAGTTACCACTCAGGGCTCTATGGCTACACCTTC	CASSYHSGLYGYTF
.	.	TRBV7-2	TRBJ2-6	TGTGCCAGCAGCTTACATACGCTCGGGAGGGCCAACGTCCTGACTTTC	CASSLHTLGRANVLTF
TRBD2	.	TRBV28	TRBJ2-7	TGTGCCAGCAGTTTCTGGCAGGGGAAAGGTAGCGGGGGAAAGATCTACGAGCAGTACTTC	CASSFWQGKGSGGKIYEQYF
.	.	TRBV9	TRBJ2-1	TGTGCCAGCAGCGTTGTCCACGGGGGATACAATGAGCAGTTCTTC	CASSVVHGGYNEQFF
.	.	TRBV2	TRBJ1-2	TGTGCCAGCAGTGCCGCGGGGAATCGTGGCTACACCTTC	CASSAAGNRGYTF
.	.	TRBV5-6	TRBJ2-5	TGTGCCAGCAGCTTGGGCAGTCGGGGGGAGACCCAGTACTTC	CASSLGSRGETQYF
.	.	TRBV27	TRBJ2-7	TGTGCCAGCAGTCCTTCTGTAGGTTACGAGCAGTACTTC	CASSPSVGYEQYF
TRBD2	.	TRBV11-2	TRBJ2-7	TGTGCCAGCAGCCTCGGACTAGGGAACCACTACGAGCAGTACTTC	CASSLGLGNHYEQYF
TRBD2	.	TRBV28	TRBJ2-1	TGTGCCAGCAATTTGGTAGTAGCGGGATACAATGAGCAGTTCTTC	CASNLVVAGYNEQFF
TRBD1	once	TRBV30	TRBJ1-5	TGTGCCTGGAGTGTCCCGGGACAGGGGGTTACAAGGAATCAGCCCCAGCATTTT	CAWSVPGQGVTRNQPQHF
.	.	TRBV2	TRBJ1-2	TGTGCCAGCAATCAAGCTAACTATGGCTACACCTTC	CASNQANYGYTF
TRBD1	.	TRBV5-1	TRBJ2-7	TGCGCCAGCAGCACCGGGACAGAGTCCTACGAGCAGTACTTC	CASSTGTESYEQYF
.	.	TRBV7-9	TRBJ2-3	TGTGCCAGCAGCTTAGCGCTCGGCTATTCCTCCCCAGATACGCAGTATTTT	CASSLALGYSSPDTQYF
TRBD2	.	TRBV18	TRBJ2-7	TGTGCCAGCTCTCGGACTAGCGGGTCCTACGAGCAGTACTTC	CASSRTSGSYEQYF
.	.	TRBV4-3	TRBJ2-7	TGCGCCAGCAGCCAAGAAAGGTTGCTCGAGCAGTACTTC	CASSQERLLEQYF
.	.	TRBV28	TRBJ1-4	TGTGCCAGCAGTTTGTCCCCCAGGGGATTTAATGAAAAACTGTTTTTT	CASSLSPRGFNEKLFF
TRBD1	.	TRBV28	TRBJ1-1	TGTGCCAGCAATCCAGGGGGCGGCCCGAACACTGAAGCTTTCTTT	CASNPGGGPNTEAFF
TRBD1	.	TRBV28	TRBJ1-4	TGTGCCAGCAGTTTGTCAGGGGGTGGAACTAATGAAAAACTGTTTTTT	CASSLSGGGTNEKLFF
.	.	TRBV7-2	TRBJ1-1	TGTGCCAGCAGCCCGGTGGACGGATTGAACACTGAAGCTTTCTTT	CASSPVDGLNTEAFF
.	.	TRBV15	TRBJ2-6	TGTGCCACCAGCAGGGGGGACTGGGCCAACGTCCTGACTTTC	CATSRGDWANVLTF
.	.	TRBV9	TRBJ2-2	TGTGCCAGCAGCGTATCGTTCACCGGGGAGCTGTTTTTT	CASSVSFTGELFF
.	.	TRBV6-1	TRBJ1-5	TGTGCCAGCAGTGTATTCCAGGGACGGGGTCAGCCCCAGCATTTT	CASSVFQGRGQPQHF
TRBD1	.	TRBV28	TRBJ1-5	TGTGCCAGCAGTTTAGGGGGGACAGGGAGATGGCAGCCCCAGCATTTT	CASSLGGTGRWQPQHF
.	.	TRBV30	TRBJ1-2	TGTGCCTGGAGTGCTCAGGTGTATGGCTACACCTTC	CAWSAQVYGYTF
TRBD1	.	TRBV5-1	TRBJ2-7	TGCGCCAGCAGCTCAGGGACAGGGGGCGGCGAGCAGTACTTC	CASSSGTGGGEQYF
.	.	TRBV2	TRBJ1-5	TGTGCCAGCAGTGCAGGATGGGGCAATCAGCCCCAGCATTTT	CASSAGWGNQPQHF
TRBD1	.	TRBV5-8	TRBJ1-2	TGTGCCAGCAGCTGGCCCCGACAGGGCACCGCCTATGGCTACACCTTC	CASSWPRQGTAYGYTF
TRBD1	.	TRBV27	TRBJ2-5	TGTGCCAGCAGTCTCCTCCGGACAGGGGGCAGAGAGACCCAGTACTTC	CASSLLRTGGRETQYF
.	.	TRBV2	TRBJ2-3	TGTGCCAGCAGTGAGACAGTAGCAGATACGCAGTATTTT	CASSETVADTQYF
.	.	TRBV4-3	TRBJ2-7	TGCGCCAGCAGCCAAGATCGGCAGTCCTACGAGCAGTACTTC	CASSQDRQSYEQYF
TRBD1	.	TRBV27	TRBJ2-1	TGTGCCAGGAAGGAGCCGGGACAGGGGACCTTGAGCTCCTACAATGAGCAGTTCTTC	CARKEPGQGTLSSYNEQFF
.	few	TRBV10-3	TRBJ2-7	TGTGCCATCAGTGAGTTCTACGAGCAGTACTTC	CAISEFYEQYF
TRBD2	.	TRBV15	TRBJ2-7	TGTGCCACCAGCGCGTGGCCCGAGCGGGGGAGGCCCTACGAGCAGTACTTC	CATSAWPERGRPYEQYF
TRBD1	.	TRBV9	TRBJ2-7	TGTGCCAGCAGCGTATTACCGGGACAGGGGGTCTACGAGCAGTACTTC	CASSVLPGQGVYEQYF
.	.	TRBV28	TRBJ2-7	TGTGCCAGCAGTTTAGCTGGGTACGAGCAGTACTTC	CASSLAGYEQYF
TRBD1	.	TRBV5-1	TRBJ2-3	TGCGCCAGCAGCCTGACAGGGGACTTGGCGGATACGCAGTATTTT	CASSLTGDLADTQYF
TRBD2	.	TRBV27	TRBJ2-7	TGTGCCAGCAGTTTACGGGGACTAGCGGGGGAGTACGAGCAGTACTTC	CASSLRGLAGEYEQYF
.	.	TRBV5-4	TRBJ2-7	TGTGCCAGCAGCCGACAGGAGGCGCACGAGCAGTACTTC	CASSRQEAHEQYF
.	.	TRBV5-8	TRBJ2-5	TGTGCCAGCAGCTTTAATTCGGGTCCCACGGCGGAGACCCAGTACTTC	CASSFNSGPTAETQYF
TRBD2	.	TRBV4-2	TRBJ2-3	TGTGCCAGCAGCCAAGGCTCTAGCGGGCTCACAGATACGCAGTATTTT	CASSQGSSGLTDTQYF
.	.	TRBV28	TRBJ1-2	TGTGCCAGCAGGTCAGATCCTAACTATGGCTACACCTTC	CASRSDPNYGYTF